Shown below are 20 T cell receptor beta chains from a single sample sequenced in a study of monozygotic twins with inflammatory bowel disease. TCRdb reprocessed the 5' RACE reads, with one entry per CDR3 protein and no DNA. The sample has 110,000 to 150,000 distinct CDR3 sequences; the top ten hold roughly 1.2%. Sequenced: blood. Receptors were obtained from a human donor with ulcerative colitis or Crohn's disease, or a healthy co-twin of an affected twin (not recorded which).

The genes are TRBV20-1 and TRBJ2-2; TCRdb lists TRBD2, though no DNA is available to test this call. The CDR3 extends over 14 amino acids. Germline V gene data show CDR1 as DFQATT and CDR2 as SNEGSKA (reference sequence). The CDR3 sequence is CSAPHTSGTGELFF.

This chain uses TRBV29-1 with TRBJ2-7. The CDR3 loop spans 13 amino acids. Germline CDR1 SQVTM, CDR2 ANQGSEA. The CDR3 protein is CSVVDRASYEQYF.

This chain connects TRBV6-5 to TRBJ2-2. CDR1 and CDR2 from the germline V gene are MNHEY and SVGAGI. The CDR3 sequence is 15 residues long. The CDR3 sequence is CASSYGLRFTGELFF.

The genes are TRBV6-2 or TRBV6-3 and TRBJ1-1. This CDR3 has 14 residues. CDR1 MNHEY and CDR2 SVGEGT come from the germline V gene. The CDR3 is CASSTRQKNAEAFF.

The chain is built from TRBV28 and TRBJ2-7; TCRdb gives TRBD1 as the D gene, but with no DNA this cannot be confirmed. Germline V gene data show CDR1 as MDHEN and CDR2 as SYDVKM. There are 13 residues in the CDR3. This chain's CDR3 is CASSFLPPYEQYF.

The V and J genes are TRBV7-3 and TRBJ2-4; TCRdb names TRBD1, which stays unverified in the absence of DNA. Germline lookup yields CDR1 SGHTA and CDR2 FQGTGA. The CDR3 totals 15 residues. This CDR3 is CASSPLGAPINIQYF.

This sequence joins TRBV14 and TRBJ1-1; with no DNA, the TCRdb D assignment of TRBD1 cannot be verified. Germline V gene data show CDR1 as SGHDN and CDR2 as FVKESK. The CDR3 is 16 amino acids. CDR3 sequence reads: CASSVEGGQRYTEAFF. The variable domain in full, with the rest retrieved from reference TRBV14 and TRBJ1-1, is EAGVTQFPSHSVIEKGQTVTLRCDPISGHDNLYWYRRVMGKEIKFLLHFVKESKQDESGMPNNRFLAERTGGTYSTLKVQPAELEDSGVYFCASSVEGGQRYTEAFFGQGTRLTVV.

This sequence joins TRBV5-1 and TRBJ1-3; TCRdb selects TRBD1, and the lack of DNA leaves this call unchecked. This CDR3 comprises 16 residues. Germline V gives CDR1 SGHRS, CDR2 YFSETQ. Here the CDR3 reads CASSGRQGFSGNTIYF.

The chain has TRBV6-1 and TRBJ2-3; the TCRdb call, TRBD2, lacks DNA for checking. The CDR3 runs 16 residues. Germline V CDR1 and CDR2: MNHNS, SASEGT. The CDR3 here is CASSVPPSPPTDTQYF.

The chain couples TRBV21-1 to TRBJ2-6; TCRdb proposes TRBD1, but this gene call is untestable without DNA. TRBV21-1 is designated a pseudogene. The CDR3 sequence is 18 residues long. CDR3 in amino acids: CASSKRQGELSGANVLTF.

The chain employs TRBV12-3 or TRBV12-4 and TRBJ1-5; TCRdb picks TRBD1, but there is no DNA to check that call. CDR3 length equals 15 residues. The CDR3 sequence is CASSLDRYSNQPQHF.

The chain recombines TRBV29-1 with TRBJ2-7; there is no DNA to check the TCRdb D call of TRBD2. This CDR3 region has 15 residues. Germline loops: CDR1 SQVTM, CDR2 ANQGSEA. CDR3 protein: CSVDFPAGNSYEQYF.

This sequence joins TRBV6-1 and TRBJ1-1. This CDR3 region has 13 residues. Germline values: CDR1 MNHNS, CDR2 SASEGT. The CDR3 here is CASSERGLGEAFF.

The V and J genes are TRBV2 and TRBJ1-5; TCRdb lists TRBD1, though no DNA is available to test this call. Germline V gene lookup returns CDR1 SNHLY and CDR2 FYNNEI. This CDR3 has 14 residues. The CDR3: CASSTGKGNQPQHF.

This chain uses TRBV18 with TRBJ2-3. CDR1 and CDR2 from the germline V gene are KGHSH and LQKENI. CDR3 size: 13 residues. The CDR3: CASSRRGTDTQYF.

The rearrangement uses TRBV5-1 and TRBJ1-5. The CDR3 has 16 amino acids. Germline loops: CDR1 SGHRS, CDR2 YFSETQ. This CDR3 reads CASSLEGPYSNQPQHF.

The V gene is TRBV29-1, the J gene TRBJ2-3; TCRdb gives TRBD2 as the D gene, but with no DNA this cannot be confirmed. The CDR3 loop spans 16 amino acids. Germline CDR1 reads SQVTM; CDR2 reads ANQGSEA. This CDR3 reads CSVPPRGGRAGDTQYF.

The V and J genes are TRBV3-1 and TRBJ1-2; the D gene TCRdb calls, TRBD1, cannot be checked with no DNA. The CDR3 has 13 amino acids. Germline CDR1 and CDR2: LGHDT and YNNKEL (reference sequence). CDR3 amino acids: CASNLQGKGGYTF.

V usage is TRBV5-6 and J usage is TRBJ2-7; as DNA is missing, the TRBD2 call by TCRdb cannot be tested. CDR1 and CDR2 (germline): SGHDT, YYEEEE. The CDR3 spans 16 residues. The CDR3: CASSVFSGGPSYEQYF.

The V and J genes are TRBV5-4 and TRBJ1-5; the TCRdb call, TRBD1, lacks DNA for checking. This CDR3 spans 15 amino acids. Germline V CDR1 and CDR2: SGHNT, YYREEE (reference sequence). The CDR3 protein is CASSLQGAPNQPQHF. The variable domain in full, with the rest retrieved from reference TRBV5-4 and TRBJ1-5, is ETGVTQSPTHLIKTRGQQVTLRCSSQSGHNTVSWYQQALGQGPQFIFQYYREEENGRGNFPPRFSGLQFPNYSSELNVNALELDDSALYLCASSLQGAPNQPQHFGDGTRLSIL.